The 10 T cell receptor beta chains listed next were all sequenced from one sample in a study of T cell repertoires in cytomegalovirus infection. TCRdb re-derived calls from the reads in MiXCR, one entry per CDR3 protein. The data contain approximately 180,000 distinct CDR3 sequences, about a sixth of them singletons. Sequenced: CD8+ T cells from PBMCs. The receptor set was obtained from a human donor in good health (CMV status not recorded). Some clones in this sample may be carry-over from other donors' samples.

The rearrangement uses TRBV4-1 and TRBJ1-1; no reliable D call. Germline assignment: CDR1 MGHRA and CDR2 YSYEKL. V lost 0 bases and J 4 bases, leaving 18 bases between the germline ends. The CDR3 has 17 amino acids. The CDR3 region has the DNA TGCGCCAGCAGCCAAGAGGGAGTCGAGGATTTTGGCACTGAAGCTTTCTTT. It yields the protein CASSQEGVEDFGTEAFF.

This clonotype showed up just a few times. The chain uses TRBV7-8 and TRBJ2-1; 11 bases fit TRBD2. Germline V gene lookup returns CDR1 SGHVS and CDR2 FQNEAQ. The J segment lost 2 bases and the V segment lost 6 bases, leaving 3 bases of the junction unmatched. The length of the CDR3 is 15 residues. This chain's CDR3 is CASRLLAGAYNEQFF. Here the CDR3 DNA reads TGTGCCAGCAGGTTACTAGCGGGGGCCTACAATGAGCAGTTCTTC.

This clonotype was observed at least ten times. The chain links TRBV7-2 to TRBJ1-1; 7 bases are a match to TRBD1. Unmatched junction bases numbered 4, after V lost 5 bases and J lost 4 bases. Germline CDR1 and CDR2: SGHTA and FQGNSA. The CDR3 loop spans 13 amino acids. CDR3 amino acids: CASSPYRGTEAFF. CDR3 bases: TGTGCCAGCAGCCCATACAGGGGCACTGAAGCTTTCTTT. The whole variable domain, filled in from reference TRBV7-2 and TRBJ1-1, reads GAGVSQSPSNKVTEKGKDVELRCDPISGHTALYWYRQSLGQGLEFLIYFQGNSAPDKSGLPSDRFSAERTGGSVSTLTIQRTQQEDSAVYLCASSPYRGTEAFFGQGTRLTVV.

This clonotype was seen a handful of times. The gene calls are TRBV7-6 and TRBJ1-5, with TRBD1 as a possible D gene (5 bases). This CDR3 is 14 amino acids long. Trimming removed 4 bases at V and 5 bases at J, with 12 bases between. The V gene's germline CDR1 is SGHVS and CDR2 FNYEAQ. The CDR3 DNA sequence: TGTGCCAGCAGCTCTGCAGTGGGGGATCAGCCCCAGCATTTT. Translation: CASSSAVGDQPQHF.

This clonotype appeared a few times. The chain has TRBV7-8 and TRBJ1-2, with 11 bases that match TRBD1. Germline assignment: CDR1 SGHVS and CDR2 FQNEAQ. J was trimmed by 8 bases and V by 1 base; bases with no gene match: 6. CDR3 length equals 15 residues. In DNA, the CDR3 is TGTGCCAGCAGCTTAGTCGGGACAGGGGGGATGGGCTACACCTTC. Translated, it gives CASSLVGTGGMGYTF.

This clonotype was detected only a few times. The gene calls are TRBV6-6 and TRBJ2-3; maybe TRBD2 (6 bases). Looked up from germline, CDR1 is MNHNY and CDR2 is SVGAGI (reference sequence). The V and J ends lost 2 bases and 0 bases respectively, with 9 bases between them. This CDR3 has 15 amino acids. Here the CDR3 DNA reads TGTGCCAGCAGTTACGGGGGGTCTAGCACAGATACGCAGTATTTT. Translation gives CASSYGGSSTDTQYF.

The chain has TRBV7-6 and TRBJ2-1, with 8 bases identical to TRBD1. CDR3 size: 16 residues. In germline, CDR1 is SGHVS, CDR2 FNYEAQ. J lost 7 bases, V lost 2 bases, and 10 bases had no gene match. CDR3: CASSLRWQGAGNEQFF. DNA for the CDR3: TGTGCCAGCAGCTTAAGATGGCAGGGGGCGGGTAATGAGCAGTTCTTC.

This clonotype was recorded a few times. In DNA, the CDR3 is TGTGCCAGCAGCTTCCGGGGAACCGAGCAGTACTTC. Protein product: CASSFRGTEQYF. The chain is built from TRBV7-9 and TRBJ2-7, with TRBD2 as a possible D gene (5 bases). The CDR3 is made up of 12 amino acids. V lost 3 bases and J lost 6, with 9 bases in between. Germline V gene lookup returns CDR1 SEHNR and CDR2 FQNEAQ (reference sequence).

This clonotype was counted ten times or more. The rearrangement joins TRBV7-6 to TRBJ2-3, with a weak D call TRBD2 (6 bases). Trimming left V 4 bases short and J 0 bases short, with 11 bases between. The CDR3 extends over 15 amino acids. Germline lookup yields CDR1 SGHVS and CDR2 FNYEAQ. The DNA for the CDR3 is TGTGCCAGCAGCTCCGGGGGTGGTAGCACAGATACGCAGTATTTT. Encoded protein: CASSSGGGSTDTQYF.

In this sample, this clonotype turned up a few times. The rearrangement uses TRBV4-3 and TRBJ2-1; no firm D call. V was cut by 0 bases and J by 2 bases, with 8 bases left in between. The CDR3 consists of 15 residues. Germline CDR1 is LGHNA and CDR2 is YSLEER. CDR3 residues: CASSQDRLAYNEQFF. DNA for the CDR3: TGCGCCAGCAGCCAAGATCGCCTAGCCTACAATGAGCAGTTCTTC.